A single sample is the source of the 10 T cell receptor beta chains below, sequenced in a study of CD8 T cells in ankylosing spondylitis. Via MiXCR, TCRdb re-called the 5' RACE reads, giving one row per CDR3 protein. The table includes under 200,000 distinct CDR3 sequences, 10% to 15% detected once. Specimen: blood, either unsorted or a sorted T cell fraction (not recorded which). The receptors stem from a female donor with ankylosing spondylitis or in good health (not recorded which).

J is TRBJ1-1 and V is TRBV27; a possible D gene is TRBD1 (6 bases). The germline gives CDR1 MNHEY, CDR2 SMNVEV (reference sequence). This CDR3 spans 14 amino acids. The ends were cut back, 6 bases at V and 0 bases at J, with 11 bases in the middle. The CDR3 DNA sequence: TGTGCCAGCAGCACCACAGGGCTGAACACTGAAGCTTTCTTT. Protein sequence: CASSTTGLNTEAFF.

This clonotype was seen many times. The CDR3 DNA sequence: TGTGCCAGCAGCCCCAAGCCTGGGGTTTGGTACTTC. Its translation: CASSPKPGVWYF. The rearrangement uses TRBV7-2 and TRBJ2-7; D gene ambiguous. From germline, CDR1 is SGHTA and CDR2 FQGNSA. The CDR3 sequence is 12 residues long. Trimming pared 5 bases from V and 12 bases from J, leaving 17 bases between.

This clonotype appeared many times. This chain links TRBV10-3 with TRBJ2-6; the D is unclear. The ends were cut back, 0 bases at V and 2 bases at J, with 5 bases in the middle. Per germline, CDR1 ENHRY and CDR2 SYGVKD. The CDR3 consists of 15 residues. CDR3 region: CAISESIAGANVLTF. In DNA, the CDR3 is TGTGCCATCAGTGAGTCGATTGCTGGGGCCAACGTCCTGACTTTC.

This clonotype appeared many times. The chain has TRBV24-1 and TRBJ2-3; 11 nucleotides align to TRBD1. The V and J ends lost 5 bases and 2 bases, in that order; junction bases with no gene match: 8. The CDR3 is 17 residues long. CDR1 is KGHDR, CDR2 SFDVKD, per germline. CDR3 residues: CATSASDRGPLTDTQYF. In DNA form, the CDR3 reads TGTGCCACCAGTGCCTCGGACAGGGGGCCCCTCACAGATACGCAGTATTTT.

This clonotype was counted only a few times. DNA for the CDR3: TGCGCCAGCAGCCCCGGGACAGGGGGCATTGGCTACACCTTC. Protein: CASSPGTGGIGYTF. This chain links TRBV5-1 with TRBJ1-2; 12 bases align to TRBD1. J was trimmed by 7 bases and V by 4 bases; bases with no gene match: 5. The CDR3 runs 14 residues. Germline V CDR1 and CDR2: SGHRS, YFSETQ.

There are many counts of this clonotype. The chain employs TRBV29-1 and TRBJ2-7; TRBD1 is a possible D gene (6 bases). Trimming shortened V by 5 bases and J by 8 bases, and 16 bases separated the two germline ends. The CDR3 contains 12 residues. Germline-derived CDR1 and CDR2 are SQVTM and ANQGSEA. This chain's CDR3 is CSVQDSSRKQYF. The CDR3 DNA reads TGCAGCGTTCAGGACAGCAGTCGGAAGCAGTACTTC.

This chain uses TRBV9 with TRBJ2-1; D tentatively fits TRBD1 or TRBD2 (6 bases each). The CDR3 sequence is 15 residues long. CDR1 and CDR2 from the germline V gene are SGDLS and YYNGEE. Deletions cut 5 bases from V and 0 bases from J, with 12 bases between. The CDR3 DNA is TGTGCCAGCAGGGGGGGCGGGAACTCCTACAATGAGCAGTTCTTC. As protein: CASRGGGNSYNEQFF.

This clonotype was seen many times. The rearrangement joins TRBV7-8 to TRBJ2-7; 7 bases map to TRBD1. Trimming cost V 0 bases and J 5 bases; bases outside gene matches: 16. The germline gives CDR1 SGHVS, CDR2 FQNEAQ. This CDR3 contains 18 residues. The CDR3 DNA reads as TGTGCCAGCAGCTTAGCCTCAGGGTGGGACAGTGTTACCGACGAGCAGTACTTC. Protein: CASSLASGWDSVTDEQYF.

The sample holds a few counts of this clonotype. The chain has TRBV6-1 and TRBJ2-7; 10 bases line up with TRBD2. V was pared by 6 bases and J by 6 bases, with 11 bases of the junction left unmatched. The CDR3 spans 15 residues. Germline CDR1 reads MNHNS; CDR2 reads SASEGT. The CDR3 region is CASRGLKREGSEQYF. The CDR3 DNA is TGTGCCAGCAGGGGACTCAAGCGGGAGGGTTCCGAGCAGTACTTC.

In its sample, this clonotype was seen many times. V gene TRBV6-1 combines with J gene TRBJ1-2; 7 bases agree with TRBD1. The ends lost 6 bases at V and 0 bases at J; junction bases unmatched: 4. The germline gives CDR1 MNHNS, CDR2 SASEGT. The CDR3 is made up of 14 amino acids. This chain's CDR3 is CASRPGQANYGYTF. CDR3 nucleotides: TGTGCCAGCAGACCAGGACAGGCTAACTATGGCTACACCTTC.